These 30 T cell receptor beta chains were all obtained from the same sample, sequenced in a study of a mutant IDH1 vaccine in newly diagnosed glioma (dated by TCRdb to about 2021). The sample's time point label is to be understood as: week 11, during vaccination. A 20-mer mutant IDH1 peptide at 300 micrograms in Montanide made up each vaccine dose, which was injected subcutaneously together with topical imiquimod. These receptors' targets are unknown. The method behind the library was the immunoSEQ multiplex PCR assay. The table comes from immuneACCESS by way of TCRdb, which keeps in-frame sequences with V and J called. Part of the clones is missing from these tables; in studies checked, under half for an unresolved V gene and the rest for unknown reasons. This sample lists around 62,000 clones; about nine tenths were detected once. 1.5% to 2.5% of the sample is taken by the ten largest. The material sequenced was PBMCs, taken from a glioma patient whose treatment included an IDH1 peptide vaccine. Every receptor here comes from a middle-aged man with glioma.

CDR3 amino acids: CASSLGQGSYEQYV. CDR3 sequence (DNA): TGCGCCAGCAGCCTGGGTCAGGGATCCTACGAGCAGTACGTC. The chain joins TRBV4-1 to TRBJ2-7, with D perhaps TRBD1 (5 bases). The germline V gene has CDR1 MGHRA and CDR2 YSYEKL. V dropped 4 bases and J dropped 1 base, with 11 bases sitting between them. There are 14 residues in the CDR3.

The sample holds one count of this clone. J is TRBJ1-1 and V is TRBV5-1; no definite D call. With 0 bases removed from V and 1 base from J, the gap between germline ends came to 4 bases. Germline loops: CDR1 SGHRS, CDR2 YFSETQ. The CDR3 runs to 13 residues. The CDR3 is CASSLDANTEAFF. The DNA for the CDR3 is TGCGCCAGCAGCTTGGATGCGAACACTGAAGCTTTCTTT.

J is TRBJ2-5 and V is TRBV7-7; TRBD1 agrees at 10 bases. Trimming removed 8 bases from V and 5 bases from J; junction bases left unmatched: 11. The CDR3 spans 15 residues. The germline V gene encodes CDR1 SSHAT and CDR2 FNYEAQ (reference sequence). CDR3 DNA sequence: TGTGCCAGCGTCCCCGGGGGGACAGGGGAGGAGACCCAGTACTTC. Translating it yields CASVPGGTGEETQYF.

The rearrangement links TRBV19 to TRBJ1-1, with a weak D call TRBD1 (5 bases). The germline gives CDR1 LNHDA, CDR2 SQIVND (reference sequence). Trimming took 7 bases from V and 0 from J, leaving 9 bases between them. The CDR3 length is 13 residues. CDR3 sequence reads: CASTDSMNTEAFF. The CDR3 DNA sequence: TGTGCCAGTACCGACAGCATGAACACTGAAGCTTTCTTT.

This chain joins TRBV6-1 and TRBJ2-7; D uncertain. The V gene lost 7 bases and the J gene lost 0 bases, with 10 bases spanning the gap. CDR3 length equals 13 residues. CDR1 is MNHNS, CDR2 SASEGT, per germline. The DNA for the CDR3 is TGTGCCAGCATAGATCCAGGCTCCTACGAGCAGTACTTC. It yields the protein CASIDPGSYEQYF.

J is TRBJ1-1 and V is TRBV21-1. TRBV21-1 is a recognized pseudogene. CDR3 length: 17 residues. The chain's CDR3 is CASTKTSGGREDTEAFF. As DNA, the CDR3 is TGTGCCAGCACCAAGACGTCGGGGGGCCGGGAGGACACTGAAGCTTTCTTT.

This chain uses TRBV6-1 with TRBJ2-2, with 9 bases lining up with TRBD2. CDR3 length equals 19 residues. V trimming: 4 bases; J trimming: 3 bases; junction bases outside the gene matches: 15. Germline V lookup: CDR1 MNHNS, CDR2 SASEGT. CDR3 region: CASSAELAGAQTYTGELFF. The CDR3 DNA reads TGTGCCAGCAGTGCGGAATTAGCGGGGGCCCAAACTTACACCGGGGAGCTGTTTTTT.

The chain couples TRBV6-6 to TRBJ1-2; tentative D call: TRBD1 (5 bases). CDR1 and CDR2 from the germline V gene are MNHNY and SVGAGI (reference sequence). The germline V and J ends were trimmed by 7 bases and 4 bases, with 13 bases remaining between them. The CDR3 runs 13 residues. CDR3 coding DNA: TGTGCCAGCACCTACGGGGCTGCCTATGGCTACACCTTC. Amino acids: CASTYGAAYGYTF.

The V call is TRBV9, the J call TRBJ2-3, with 14 bases that match TRBD2. The CDR3 is 17 amino acids. Germline V gives CDR1 SGDLS, CDR2 YYNGEE. After removal of 3 bases from V and 2 bases from J, the junction contained 5 bases not matched to a gene. The CDR3 coding sequence is TGTGCCAGCAGCGATCGACTAGCGGGAGGGCCCACAGATACGCAGTATTTT. It yields the protein CASSDRLAGGPTDTQYF.

The chain carries TRBV4-1 and TRBJ2-5; 11 bases are shared with TRBD2. Germline CDR1 and CDR2: MGHRA and YSYEKL. The V segment lost 0 bases and the J segment 4 bases; nucleotides outside the gene matches: 10. The CDR3 runs to 18 residues. CDR3 nucleotides: TGCGCCAGCAGCCAAGAACTAGCGGGAGCCCCGGGGGGAGAGACCCAGTACTTC. Protein product: CASSQELAGAPGGETQYF.

J is TRBJ1-5 and V is TRBV28; D remains unclear. Germline loops: CDR1 MDHEN, CDR2 SYDVKM. V was pared by 3 bases and J by 6 bases, with 9 bases between. There are 13 residues in the CDR3. The CDR3 reads CASSLAPSQPQHF. CDR3 nucleotides: TGTGCCAGCAGTTTGGCCCCGAGTCAGCCCCAGCATTTT. The whole variable domain, remainder taken from reference TRBV28 and TRBJ1-5, is DVKVTQSSRYLVKRTGEKVFLECVQDMDHENMFWYRQDPGLGLRLIYFSYDVKMKEKGDIPEGYSVSREKKERFSLILESASTNQTSMYLCASSLAPSQPQHFGDGTRLSIL.

This clone was detected only a few times. This chain joins TRBV27 and TRBJ1-6; 8 bases fit TRBD1. Losses at the gene ends were 3 bases for V and 12 bases for J; bases not matched to a gene: 4. CDR1 is MNHEY and CDR2 is SMNVEV in the germline V gene (reference sequence). The length of the CDR3 is 13 residues. The CDR3 DNA sequence: TGTGCCAGCAGTTTCTCCAGGGGGCTACCCCTCCACTTT. Translating it yields CASSFSRGLPLHF.

The chain employs TRBV4-1 and TRBJ2-7; no clear D gene. Trimming pared 0 bases from V and 4 bases from J, leaving 10 bases between. Germline V gene sequence: CDR1 MGHRA, CDR2 YSYEKL. CDR3 length: 14 residues. The CDR3 region is CASSQEPRFYEQYF. The CDR3 DNA reads as TGCGCCAGCAGCCAAGAACCCAGATTTTACGAGCAGTACTTC.

The chain employs TRBV18 and TRBJ1-6, with a possible D match to TRBD1 (6 bases). The CDR3 loop spans 14 amino acids. The V and J ends lost 3 bases and 10 bases respectively, with 13 bases between them. Germline V CDR1 and CDR2: KGHSH, LQKENI. CDR3 sequence reads: CASSPETGGSPLHF. CDR3 nucleotides: TGTGCCAGCTCACCGGAGACAGGAGGCTCACCCCTCCACTTT.

This sequence joins TRBV6-6 and TRBJ2-7; D may be TRBD2 (6 bases). CDR1 and CDR2 (germline): MNHNY, SVGAGI (reference sequence). V was trimmed by 0 bases and J by 0 bases, leaving 12 bases between them. This CDR3 comprises 16 residues. CDR3: CASSYSASESSYEQYF. DNA of the CDR3: TGTGCCAGCAGTTACTCTGCTAGCGAAAGCTCCTACGAGCAGTACTTC.

The rearrangement joins TRBV7-9 to TRBJ2-7, with 8 bases lining up with TRBD1. Germline V CDR1 and CDR2: SEHNR, FQNEAQ (reference sequence). V lost 2 bases and J lost 7; bases outside the gene matches: 7. CDR3 size: 14 residues. CDR3 sequence (DNA): TGTGCCAGCAGCTTATCCCAGGGGGCGCATGAGCAGTACGTC. It translates to CASSLSQGAHEQYV.

The chain recombines TRBV19 with TRBJ2-7, with 9 nucleotides matching TRBD2. The junction had 8 bases not matched to a gene; V was cut back by 5 bases and J by 0 bases. This CDR3 has 16 residues. The germline CDR1 and CDR2 sequences are LNHDA and SQIVND (reference sequence). The CDR3 bases are TGTGCCAGTAGTGGGGAGGAAGCGGGAGGCTCCTACGAGCAGTACTTC. This encodes CASSGEEAGGSYEQYF.

This clone was counted only a few times. The chain employs TRBV6-1 and TRBJ1-4; D not resolved. Between the trimmed V and J ends, which lost 3 bases and 1 base, there was a span of 15 bases. Germline lookup yields CDR1 MNHNS and CDR2 SASEGT. This CDR3 spans 17 amino acids. The CDR3 DNA sequence: TGTGCCAGCAGTGATAGGTGGAGACCTAAAACTAATGAAAAACTGTTTTTT. This codes for CASSDRWRPKTNEKLFF.

This chain uses TRBV10-3 with TRBJ2-6; either TRBD1 or TRBD2 may supply D (5 bases each). Germline CDR1 ENHRY, CDR2 SYGVKD. The ends were cut back, 3 bases at V and 0 bases at J, with 18 bases in the middle. The CDR3 contains 19 residues. For the CDR3, the DNA is TGTGCCATCAGTGACTTGTGGGACGGTCACCACTCTGGGGCCAACGTCCTGACTTTC. Translating gives CAISDLWDGHHSGANVLTF.

The V gene is TRBV28, the J gene TRBJ1-6; D not resolved. V was trimmed by 2 bases and J by 9 bases, leaving 5 bases between them. The CDR3 is made up of 12 amino acids. The V gene's germline CDR1 is MDHEN and CDR2 SYDVKM. The chain's CDR3 is CASSLRVSPLHF. For the CDR3, the DNA is TGTGCCAGCAGTTTACGCGTTTCACCCCTCCACTTT.

The chain couples TRBV21-1 to TRBJ1-1. TRBV21-1 is an annotated pseudogene. The CDR3 has 15 residues. The CDR3 is CASSKDGGGPAEAFF. The CDR3, as DNA: TGTGCCAGCAGCAAAGATGGGGGGGGACCAGCTGAAGCTTTCTTT.

The CDR3 protein is CASSQGRDTDTQYF. The CDR3 nucleotides read TGCGCCAGCAGCCAGGGAAGGGACACAGATACGCAGTATTTT. V and J are TRBV4-3 and TRBJ2-3; D is undetermined. The length of the CDR3 is 14 residues. V lost 3 bases and J lost 2, with 9 bases in between. Germline assignment: CDR1 LGHNA and CDR2 YSLEER.

This clone is termed medium-sized (0.01 to 0.1%). This chain connects TRBV6-1 to TRBJ1-5; D is possibly TRBD1 (5 bases). Germline V gene sequence: CDR1 MNHNS, CDR2 SASEGT. V was pared by 4 bases and J by 4 bases, with 11 bases between. This CDR3 is built from 14 residues. The CDR3 region is CASSAAGQNQPQHF. CDR3 DNA: TGTGCCAGCAGTGCGGCAGGGCAGAATCAGCCCCAGCATTTT.

The V call is TRBV25-1, the J call TRBJ2-7, with no clear D. The CDR3 sequence is 17 residues long. V was cut by 5 bases and J by 0 bases, with 20 bases left in between. Germline V gene sequence: CDR1 MGHDK, CDR2 SYGVNS. The CDR3 region has the DNA TGTGCCAGCAGTCCCCTTCACGGAACAGTACGCTCCTACGAGCAGTACTTC. It specifies CASSPLHGTVRSYEQYF.

This clone has a handful of counts. V is TRBV11-1 and J is TRBJ2-7, with TRBD1 identical over 7 bases. CDR1 and CDR2 from the germline V gene are SGHAT and FQDESV (reference sequence). The length of the CDR3 is 13 residues. J lost 3 bases, V lost 5 bases, and 4 bases had no gene match. The CDR3 nucleotides read TGTGCCAGCAGCAACACAGGGGTCTACGAGCAGTACTTC. Translated, it gives CASSNTGVYEQYF.

The V and J genes are TRBV11-2 and TRBJ2-1; 7 nucleotides align to TRBD1. J gave up 4 bases and V 1 base, and 4 bases lay outside the gene matches. Germline V lookup: CDR1 SGHAT, CDR2 FQNNGV. CDR3 size: 15 residues. CDR3 residues: CASSLGGQRYNEQFF. DNA of the CDR3: TGTGCCAGCAGCTTAGGGGGACAGAGATACAATGAGCAGTTCTTC.

The V gene is TRBV29-1, the J gene TRBJ2-5; 7 bases fit TRBD2. CDR3 size: 13 residues. CDR1 is SQVTM and CDR2 is ANQGSEA in the germline V gene. V shed 7 bases, J shed 11 bases, and the junction held 16 bases outside the gene matches. The chain's CDR3 is CSALSGGGGEQYF. The CDR3 coding sequence is TGCAGCGCCCTCTCGGGCGGGGGAGGGGAGCAGTACTTC.

As regards this clone: The junction and the germline gene differ at one end; a read error may be behind it. CDR3 DNA: TGTGCCAGCAGCTCGGGAGCGGGAGACAACGAGCAGTTCTTC. It encodes CASSSGAGDNEQFF. The chain couples TRBV7-3 to TRBJ2-1; TRBD2 matches 8 bases. Germline V CDR1 and CDR2: SGHTA, FQGTGA. The CDR3 runs to 14 residues.

The V and J genes are TRBV2 and TRBJ1-2; D remains unclear. The CDR3 length is 12 residues. V lost 1 base to trimming and J lost 8 bases, with 8 bases between them. Germline V gene data show CDR1 as SNHLY and CDR2 as FYNNEI. CDR3 region: CASSEGQRGYTF. In DNA, the CDR3 is TGTGCCAGCAGTGAAGGGCAGCGAGGCTACACCTTC.

The CDR3 region is CASSVTGTGNEKLFF. The CDR3, as DNA: TGTGCCAGTAGTGTAACCGGGACAGGTAATGAAAAACTGTTTTTT. The gene calls are TRBV19 and TRBJ1-4, with 8 positions matching TRBD1. Germline CDR1 is LNHDA and CDR2 is SQIVND (reference sequence). V shed 5 bases, J shed 4 bases, and the junction held 6 bases outside the gene matches. CDR3 size: 15 residues.